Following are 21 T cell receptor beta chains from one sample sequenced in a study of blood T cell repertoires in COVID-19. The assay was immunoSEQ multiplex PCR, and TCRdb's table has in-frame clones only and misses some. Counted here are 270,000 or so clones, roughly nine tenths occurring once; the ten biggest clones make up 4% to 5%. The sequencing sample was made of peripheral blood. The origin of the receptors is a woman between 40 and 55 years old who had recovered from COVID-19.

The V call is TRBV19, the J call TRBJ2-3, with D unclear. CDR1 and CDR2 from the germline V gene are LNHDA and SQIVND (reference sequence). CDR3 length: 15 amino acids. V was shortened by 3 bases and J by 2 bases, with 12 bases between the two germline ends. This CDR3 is CASSILGETTDTQYF. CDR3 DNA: TGTGCCAGTAGTATTCTGGGCGAGACCACAGATACGCAGTATTTT.

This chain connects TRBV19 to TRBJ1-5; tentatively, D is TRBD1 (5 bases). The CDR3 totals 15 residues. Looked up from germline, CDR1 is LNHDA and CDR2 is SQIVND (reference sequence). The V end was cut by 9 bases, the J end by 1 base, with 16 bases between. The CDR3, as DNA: TGTGCCAGCCAGGAGGGGCGGGGGAGCAATCAGCCCCAGCATTTT. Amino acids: CASQEGRGSNQPQHF.

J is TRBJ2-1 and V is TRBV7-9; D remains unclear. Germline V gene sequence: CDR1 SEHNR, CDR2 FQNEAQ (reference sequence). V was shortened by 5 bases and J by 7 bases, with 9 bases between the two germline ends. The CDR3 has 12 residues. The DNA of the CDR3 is TGTGCCAGCAGCCGGTCTAAGAATGAGCAGTTCTTC. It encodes CASSRSKNEQFF.

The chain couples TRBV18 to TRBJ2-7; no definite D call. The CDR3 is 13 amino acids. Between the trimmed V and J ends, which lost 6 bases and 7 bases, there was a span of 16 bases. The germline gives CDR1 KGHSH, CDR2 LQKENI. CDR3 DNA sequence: TGTGCCAGCTCCCACACACATGTAATTGAGCAGTACGTC. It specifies CASSHTHVIEQYV.

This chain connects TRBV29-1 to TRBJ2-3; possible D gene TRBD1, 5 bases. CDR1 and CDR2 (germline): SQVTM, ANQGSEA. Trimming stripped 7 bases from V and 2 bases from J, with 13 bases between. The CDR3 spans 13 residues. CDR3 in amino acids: CSAPQGLTDTQYF. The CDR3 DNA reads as TGCAGCGCTCCTCAGGGTCTCACAGATACGCAGTATTTT.

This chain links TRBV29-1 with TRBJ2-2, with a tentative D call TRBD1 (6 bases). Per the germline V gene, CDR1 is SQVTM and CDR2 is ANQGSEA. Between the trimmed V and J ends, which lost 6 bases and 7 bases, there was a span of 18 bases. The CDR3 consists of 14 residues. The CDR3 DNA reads TGCAGCGTGGCTAAGGGACAATTTCACGGGGAGCTGTTTTTT. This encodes CSVAKGQFHGELFF.

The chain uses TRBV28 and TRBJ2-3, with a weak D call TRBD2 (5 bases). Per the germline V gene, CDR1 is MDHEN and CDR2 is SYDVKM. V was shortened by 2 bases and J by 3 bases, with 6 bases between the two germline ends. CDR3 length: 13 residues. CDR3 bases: TGTGCCAGCAGTTTAAGGGAGACAGATACGCAGTATTTT. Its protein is CASSLRETDTQYF.

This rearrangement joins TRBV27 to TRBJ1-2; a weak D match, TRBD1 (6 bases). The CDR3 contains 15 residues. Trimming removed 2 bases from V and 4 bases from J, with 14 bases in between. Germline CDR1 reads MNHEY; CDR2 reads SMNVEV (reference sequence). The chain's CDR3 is CASSLTGHKSYGYTF. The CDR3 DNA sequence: TGTGCCAGCAGTTTAACGGGACACAAATCCTATGGCTACACCTTC.

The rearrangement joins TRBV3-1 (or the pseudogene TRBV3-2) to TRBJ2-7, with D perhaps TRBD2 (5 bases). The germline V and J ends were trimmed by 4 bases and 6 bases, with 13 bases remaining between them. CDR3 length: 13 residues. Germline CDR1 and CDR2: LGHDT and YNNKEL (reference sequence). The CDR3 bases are TGTGCCAGCAGCCGTTCTCGGGGATCCGAGCAGTACTTC. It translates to CASSRSRGSEQYF.

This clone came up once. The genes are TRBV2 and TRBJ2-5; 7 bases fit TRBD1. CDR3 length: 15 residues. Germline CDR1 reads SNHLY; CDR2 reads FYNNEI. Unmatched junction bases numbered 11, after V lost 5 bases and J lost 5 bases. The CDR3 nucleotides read TGTGCCAGCAGTAAAGATCAGGGACAGAGGGAGACCCAGTACTTC. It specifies CASSKDQGQRETQYF.

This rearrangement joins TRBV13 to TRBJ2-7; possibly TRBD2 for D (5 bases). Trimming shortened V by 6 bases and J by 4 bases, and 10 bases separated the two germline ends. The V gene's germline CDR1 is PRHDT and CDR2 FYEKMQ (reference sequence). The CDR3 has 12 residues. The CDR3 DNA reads TGTGCCAGCAGTCGGACTTTTTACGAGCAGTACTTC. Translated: CASSRTFYEQYF.

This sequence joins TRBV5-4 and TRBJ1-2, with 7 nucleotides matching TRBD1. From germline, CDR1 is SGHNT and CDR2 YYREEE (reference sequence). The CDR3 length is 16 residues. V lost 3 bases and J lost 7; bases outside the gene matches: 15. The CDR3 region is CASSSTQRLQGSGYTF. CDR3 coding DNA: TGTGCCAGCAGCTCCACACAACGCCTACAGGGGAGTGGCTACACCTTC.

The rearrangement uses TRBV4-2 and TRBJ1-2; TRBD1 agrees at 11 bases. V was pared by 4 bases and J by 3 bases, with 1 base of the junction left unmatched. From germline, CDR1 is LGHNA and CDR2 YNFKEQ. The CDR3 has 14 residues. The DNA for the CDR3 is TGTGCCAGCAGCCGGGACAGGGGGGACTATGGCTACACCTTC. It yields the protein CASSRDRGDYGYTF.

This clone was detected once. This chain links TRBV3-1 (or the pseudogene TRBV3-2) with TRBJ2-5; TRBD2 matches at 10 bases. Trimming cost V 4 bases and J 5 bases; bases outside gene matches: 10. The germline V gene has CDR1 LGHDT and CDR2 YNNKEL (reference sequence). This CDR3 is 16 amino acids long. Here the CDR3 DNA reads TGTGCCAGCAGCCGACCAGCGGGGGGGCGGGTTGAGACCCAGTACTTC. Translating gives CASSRPAGGRVETQYF.

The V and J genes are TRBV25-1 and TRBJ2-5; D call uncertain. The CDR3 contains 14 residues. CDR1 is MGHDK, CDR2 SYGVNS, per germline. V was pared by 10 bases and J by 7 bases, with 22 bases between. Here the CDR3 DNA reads TGTGCCACCCAAGGCAGGCAGGTTTTGGGGACCCAGTACTTC. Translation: CATQGRQVLGTQYF.

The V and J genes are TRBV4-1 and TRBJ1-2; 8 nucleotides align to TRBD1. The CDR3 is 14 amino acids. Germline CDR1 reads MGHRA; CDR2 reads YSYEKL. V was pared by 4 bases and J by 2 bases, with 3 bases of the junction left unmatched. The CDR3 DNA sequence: TGCGCCAGCAGCCCGGACAGGGCAAACTATGGCTACACCTTC. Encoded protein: CASSPDRANYGYTF.

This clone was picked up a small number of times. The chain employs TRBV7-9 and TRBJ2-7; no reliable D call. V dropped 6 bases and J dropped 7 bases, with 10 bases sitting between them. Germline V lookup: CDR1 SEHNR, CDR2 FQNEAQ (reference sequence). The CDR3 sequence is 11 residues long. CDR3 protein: CASSPLREQYF. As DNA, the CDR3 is TGTGCCAGCAGTCCATTACGGGAGCAGTACTTC. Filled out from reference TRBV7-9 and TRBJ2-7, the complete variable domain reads DTGVSQNPRHKITKRGQNVTFRCDPISEHNRLYWYRQTLGQGPEFLTYFQNEAQLEKSRLLSDRFSAERPKGSFSTLEIQRTEQGDSAMYLCASSPLREQYFGPGTRLTVT.

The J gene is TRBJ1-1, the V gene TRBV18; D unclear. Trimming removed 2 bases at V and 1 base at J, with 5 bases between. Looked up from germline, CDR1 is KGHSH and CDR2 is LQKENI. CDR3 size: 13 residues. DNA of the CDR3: TGTGCCAGCTCACCAGCAGAGAACACTGAAGCTTTCTTT. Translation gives CASSPAENTEAFF.

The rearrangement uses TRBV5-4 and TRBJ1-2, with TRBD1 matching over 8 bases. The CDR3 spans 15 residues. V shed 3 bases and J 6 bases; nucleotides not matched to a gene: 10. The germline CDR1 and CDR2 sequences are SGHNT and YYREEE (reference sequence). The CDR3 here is CASSSGQGALDGYTF. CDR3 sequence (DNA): TGTGCCAGCAGCTCTGGACAGGGAGCTCTCGATGGCTACACCTTC.

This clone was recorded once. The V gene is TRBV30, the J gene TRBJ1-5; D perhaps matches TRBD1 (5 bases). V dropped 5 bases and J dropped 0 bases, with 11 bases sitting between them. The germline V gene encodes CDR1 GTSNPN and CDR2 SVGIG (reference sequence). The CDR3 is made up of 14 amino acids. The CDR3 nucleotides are TGTGCCTGGGGGGCCGGTTATAGCAATCAGCCCCAGCATTTT. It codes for CAWGAGYSNQPQHF.

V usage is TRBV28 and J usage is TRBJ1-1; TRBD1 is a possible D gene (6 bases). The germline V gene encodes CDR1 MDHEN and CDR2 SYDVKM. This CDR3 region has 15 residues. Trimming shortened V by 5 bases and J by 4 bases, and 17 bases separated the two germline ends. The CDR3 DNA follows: TGTGCCAGCAGTCTACAACAGGGATGGGGCACTGAAGCTTTCTTT. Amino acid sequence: CASSLQQGWGTEAFF.